This T cell receptor (beta chain) was sequenced for a study of glioma-infiltrating T cells after dendritic cell vaccination. As for time point: after dendritic cell vaccination, including at tumor progression/relapse. Sequencing used immunoSEQ multiplex PCR; TCRdb keeps in-frame clones, though not all of them. There are approximately 110,000 clones in the sample; about 90% occur only once, and 2.5% to 3% lies in the top ten. The V gene lost 3 bases and the J gene lost 1 base, with 14 bases spanning the gap. The CDR3 runs to 16 residues. Germline assignment: CDR1 SEHNR and CDR2 FQNEAQ (reference sequence). The table lists this clone with a few counts.

This TCR came from a human donor with glioblastoma. This chain joins TRBV7-9 and TRBJ2-3; D unclear. Sample: blood, taken after dendritic cell vaccination. The CDR3 loop reads CASSFRRSWGTDTQYF. The CDR3 coding sequence is TGTGCCAGCAGCTTCAGGCGAAGCTGGGGCACAGATACGCAGTATTTT.